This entry is about one T cell receptor (beta chain). The clone's antigen remains unknown. Nothing much larger sits one base from this clone, and base qualities are not available. Between the V and J ends, shortened by 4 bases and 6 bases respectively, the junction contains 14 bases. The cysteine opens and the phenylalanine closes a CDR3 of 13 amino acids. Only CDR3 DNA remains: 39 bases, in frame from the first base. Sequences SGHRS (CDR1) and YFSETQ (CDR2) are obtained from the germline V gene. The data were obtained in a study of cytomegalovirus exposure and HLA in healthy donors (dated by TCRdb to 2016 to 2017). About the full investigation: According to a later analysis, the approximately 120 validation repertoires were produced on the same platform as the 700 or so repertoires of the first cohort. The study aimed to test whether cataloging public T cell receptors could reveal signatures of past pathogen exposure. A separate validation cohort of roughly 130 different subjects was used in addition to the 666-subject first cohort. The study combined high-throughput TCR immunosequencing, statistical association of individual TCRs with disease status, and machine learning to predict cytomegalovirus infection status. The study at large found these results: Of the cluster scores, about 94% were above 0 in a later analysis, which found that TCRs clustered in the first cohort also tended to co-occur in the 120 validation repertoires. The authors suggested that the approach could potentially be extended to other disease states and immunological phenotypes. Most TCR sequences were seen in very few donors, while some public TCRs were found in many individuals. In the study, 164 TCR beta chains were listed as associated with cytomegalovirus. All 120 or so repertoires were used to score co-occurrence in the validation cohort in a later analysis, because that analysis had no HLA typing for the cohort. In both the original and validation cohorts, the classifier was reported to diagnose cytomegalovirus status with high specificity and sensitivity. Three of the identified cytomegalovirus-associated TCR beta chains were confirmed in vitro to be specific for cytomegalovirus antigens.

The library was generated by the immunoSEQ multiplex PCR assay. As for the authors' bioinformatics: A statistical classification framework was built to diagnose cytomegalovirus status from the catalog of TCR beta chain sequences. Entries here come from immuneACCESS through TCRdb and include only in-frame sequences with V and J called. Some clones fail to appear in such tables; in the studies checked, an unresolved V gene covers under half of the shortfall, and the cause of the remainder is unknown. V and J calls plus clone size are reproduced from that table; the DNA served to infer D and trimming. Counted in this sample were 110,000 to 150,000 clones; 70% to 90% of them appeared once. In total, the top ten clones hold 7.9% of the sample. Separate from the roughly 700-subject first cohort, the validation cohort of about 110 subjects was the group to which the donors belonged.

The sample comprised PBMCs. Recombination linked TRBV5-1 to TRBJ2-7, and TRBD2 may be the D gene, going by 8 matching bases. The clonotype was recovered from a woman under 30 in good health and CMV-seropositive. The sequence in DNA is TGCGCCAGCAGCCGGGAGGGGGCTCCCGAGCAGTACTTC. This is translated as CASSREGAPEQYF.